This is a list of T cell receptor beta chains from one sample in a study of shared clonotypes between healthy human individuals. TCRdb keeps only in-frame clones here, not all; method: immunoSEQ multiplex PCR. The data hold about 490,000 clones, with 60% to 80% observed a single time. The source material was PBMCs. These receptor sequences come from a woman aged 40-49 years in good health. Some clones in this sample may be carry-over from other donors' samples. Both conserved end residues are part of each CDR3. Clone size is given for some rows only: seen once, a few or many times, or a class if the clone is expanded.

v_gene: TRBV10-3; j_gene: TRBJ1-2; abundance: .; CDR3aa: CAISEGNGGYTF
v_gene: TRBV5-1; j_gene: TRBJ2-7; abundance: .; CDR3aa: CASSLDGLASYEQYF
v_gene: TRBV7-9; j_gene: TRBJ2-3; abundance: .; CDR3aa: CASSLLAGKSDTQYF
v_gene: TRBV5-1; j_gene: TRBJ2-3; abundance: once; CDR3aa: CASSSGQGSDTQYF
v_gene: TRBV29-1; j_gene: TRBJ2-7; abundance: .; CDR3aa: CSVTGHNEQYF
v_gene: TRBV6-1; j_gene: TRBJ1-2; abundance: once; CDR3aa: CASSWGLQGAGGYTF
v_gene: TRBV29-1; j_gene: TRBJ2-1; abundance: .; CDR3aa: CSVEGVLAGGANEQFF
v_gene: TRBV27; j_gene: TRBJ2-5; abundance: .; CDR3aa: CASSKGGTQYF
v_gene: TRBV27; j_gene: TRBJ2-6; abundance: .; CDR3aa: CASSHDRVGANVLTF
v_gene: TRBV4-2; j_gene: TRBJ2-3; abundance: .; CDR3aa: CASSQGRRSDTQYF
v_gene: TRBV28; j_gene: TRBJ2-1; abundance: .; CDR3aa: CASRTAGGPIHEQFF
v_gene: TRBV28; j_gene: TRBJ1-5; abundance: .; CDR3aa: CASTSGTKGRSNQPQHF
v_gene: TRBV5-8; j_gene: TRBJ2-7; abundance: .; CDR3aa: CASSLAPTGYEQYF
v_gene: TRBV5-1; j_gene: TRBJ2-5; abundance: .; CDR3aa: CASSLVGEQETQYF
v_gene: TRBV18; j_gene: TRBJ2-7; abundance: once; CDR3aa: CASSQRTGGDSYEQYF
v_gene: TRBV15; j_gene: TRBJ2-1; abundance: .; CDR3aa: CATSRDLASSYNEQFF
v_gene: TRBV19; j_gene: TRBJ2-3; abundance: .; CDR3aa: CASRREATDTQYF
v_gene: TRBV30; j_gene: TRBJ2-7; abundance: few; CDR3aa: CAWSSYQTSGTYEQYF
v_gene: TRBV28; j_gene: TRBJ2-2; abundance: .; CDR3aa: CASSPLRDLGGELFF
v_gene: TRBV2; j_gene: TRBJ2-2; abundance: .; CDR3aa: CASSTGRSSVTGELFF
v_gene: TRBV10-3; j_gene: TRBJ1-1; abundance: many; CDR3aa: CAISESPGLRNTEAFF
v_gene: TRBV10-3; j_gene: TRBJ2-2; abundance: many; CDR3aa: CAISESPGQQTGELFF
v_gene: TRBV10-3; j_gene: TRBJ2-3; abundance: .; CDR3aa: CAISEARLAGQFTDTQYF
v_gene: TRBV5-1; j_gene: TRBJ2-5; abundance: .; CDR3aa: CASSLEGGGETQYF
v_gene: TRBV5-1; j_gene: TRBJ2-5; abundance: .; CDR3aa: CASSFAGGLQETQYF
v_gene: TRBV30; j_gene: TRBJ2-7; abundance: .; CDR3aa: CAWGPDRRSEQYF
v_gene: TRBV28; j_gene: TRBJ2-1; abundance: few; CDR3aa: CASSGAGGAYNEQFF
v_gene: TRBV7-6; j_gene: TRBJ2-5; abundance: .; CDR3aa: CASSPTAGVVWGETQYF
v_gene: TRBV2; j_gene: TRBJ2-2; abundance: .; CDR3aa: CASNQEGKLFF
v_gene: TRBV9; j_gene: TRBJ2-5; abundance: .; CDR3aa: CASSVGGGFQETQYF
v_gene: TRBV15; j_gene: TRBJ2-5; abundance: many; CDR3aa: CATSPNGVQETQYF
v_gene: TRBV18; j_gene: TRBJ1-1; abundance: .; CDR3aa: CASSPQLNTEAFF
v_gene: TRBV19; j_gene: TRBJ2-7; abundance: few; CDR3aa: CASSPAQGFYEQYF
v_gene: TRBV28; j_gene: TRBJ2-5; abundance: .; CDR3aa: CASSLSSGALQETQYF
v_gene: TRBV7-3; j_gene: TRBJ2-3; abundance: .; CDR3aa: CASSFMGHPTDTQYF
v_gene: TRBV6-6; j_gene: TRBJ1-2; abundance: once; CDR3aa: CASSSDKSGGGYTF
v_gene: TRBV19; j_gene: TRBJ1-2; abundance: .; CDR3aa: CASSMTGANYGYTF
v_gene: TRBV18; j_gene: TRBJ2-5; abundance: .; CDR3aa: CASSPLWGGETQYF
v_gene: TRBV7-6; j_gene: TRBJ2-1; abundance: once; CDR3aa: CASSFQGTNNEQFF
v_gene: TRBV5-5; j_gene: TRBJ2-3; abundance: .; CDR3aa: CASSRETSGTLTDTQYF
v_gene: TRBV5-4; j_gene: TRBJ2-7; abundance: .; CDR3aa: CASSLQVPYEQYF
v_gene: TRBV7-9; j_gene: TRBJ2-7; abundance: .; CDR3aa: CASSQAVGYEQYF
v_gene: TRBV20-1; j_gene: TRBJ2-7; abundance: .; CDR3aa: CSARGTREQYF
v_gene: TRBV28; j_gene: TRBJ1-1; abundance: .; CDR3aa: CASSLYPRGGTEAFF
v_gene: TRBV19; j_gene: TRBJ2-2; abundance: .; CDR3aa: CATTMGTGETGELFF
v_gene: TRBV4-2; j_gene: TRBJ2-3; abundance: .; CDR3aa: CASSQSTSGRNTDTQYF